The entry below describes one T cell receptor beta chain. Its specificity is not known. The table came from immunoSEQ multiplex PCR; TCRdb's copy has only in-frame clones and leaves some out. Of roughly 380,000 clones in the sample, 90% to 98% were seen once. None of the donors, who were healthy HIV-negative adults, had recently had acute infections or vaccinations. The sample comes from a study of shared clonotypes between healthy human individuals. General observations from the study: The authors sampled blood alone, and tissue repertoires likely differ. Investigators expected sequencing depth to affect clonotype sharing among donors. Rarefaction curves obtained for sorted subsets showed sequencing incomplete despite large depth.

Trimming removed 5 bases from V and 4 bases from J; junction bases left unmatched: 10. This CDR3 spans 15 amino acids. From germline, CDR1 is MNHEY and CDR2 SVGAGI. This TCR was recovered from a man aged 30 to 45 in good health. Sequencing input: memory CD8+ T cells sorted from blood. Noted subset: CD45RO+ cells pooled with CCR7-negative TemRA cells. This sequence joins TRBV6-5 and TRBJ2-5; 7 bases agree with TRBD1. The CDR3 nucleotides are TGTGCCAGCAGTCCGACAGGGATCTTGGTAGAGACCCAGTACTTC. It is translated as CASSPTGILVETQYF.